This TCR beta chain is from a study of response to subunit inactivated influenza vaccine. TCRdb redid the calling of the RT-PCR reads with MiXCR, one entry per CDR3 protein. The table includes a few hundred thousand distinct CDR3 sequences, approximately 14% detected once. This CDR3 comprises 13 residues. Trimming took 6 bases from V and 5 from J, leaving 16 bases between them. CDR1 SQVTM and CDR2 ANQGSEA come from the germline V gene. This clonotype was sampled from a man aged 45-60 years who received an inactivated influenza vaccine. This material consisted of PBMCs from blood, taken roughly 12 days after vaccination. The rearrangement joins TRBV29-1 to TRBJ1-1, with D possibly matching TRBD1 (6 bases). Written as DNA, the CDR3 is TGCAGCGTGTCGGGGGGCCAGTGGACTGAAGCTTTCTTT. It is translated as CSVSGGQWTEAFF.